This T cell receptor beta chain was captured by sequencing in a study of cytomegalovirus exposure and HLA in healthy donors. General observations from the study: The authors later linked a missense DCLRE1C variant to TCR beta V- and J-gene trimming.

The CDR3 extends over 17 amino acids. V trimming: 1 base; J trimming: 1 base; junction bases outside the gene matches: 6. Germline assignment: CDR1 SGHRS and CDR2 YFSETQ. As to this clone: Its antigen is still unknown.

The PCR was carried out with 60 Vbeta primers and 13 Jbeta primers. Assay used: immunoSEQ multiplex PCR; TCRdb lists only in-frame clones, some missing. The sample shows around 170,000 clones, roughly 79% of them seen only once. The receptor's source is a man aged 35 to 55 in good health and CMV-seronegative. The rearrangement uses TRBV5-1 and TRBJ2-3; 10 nucleotides align to TRBD2. Specimen: PBMCs. CDR3 sequence reads: CASSLSGGGLRTDTQYF. The CDR3 bases are TGCGCCAGCAGCTTGAGCGGGGGGGGGTTACGCACAGATACGCAGTATTTT.